The entry below describes one TCR beta chain. This sample is drawn from a study of blood T cell repertoires in COVID-19. On the study more broadly: Spain, Italy and the United States supplied samples that represented acute and convalescent COVID-19. In each case, the material was cDNA or gDNA derived from T cells, B-cell-depleted T cells, or PBMCs.

Original methodology: Nucleated cell counts were estimated from reference gene primer amplification. Sequencing was performed with immunoSEQ multiplex PCR; in TCRdb, only in-frame clones are kept and a portion is missing. For V, J and clone size, that table is used; D and trimming come from the DNA. Of 350,000 or so clones listed, roughly 89% are singletons. Looked up from germline, CDR1 is SGHDN and CDR2 is FVKESK. Between the trimmed V and J ends, which lost 6 bases and 1 base, there was a span of 10 bases. This CDR3 comprises 13 residues. The sequence came from a young man with active or convalescent COVID-19. The gene calls are TRBV14 and TRBJ2-7; tentative D call: TRBD1 (6 bases). Input material: peripheral blood. The CDR3 loop reads CASRRGTSYEQYF. CDR3 coding DNA: TGTGCCAGCAGGAGGGGGACGTCCTACGAGCAGTACTTC.